These 30 T cell receptor beta chains were all obtained from the same sample, sequenced in a study of blood T cell repertoires in COVID-19. TCRdb keeps only in-frame clones here, not all; method: immunoSEQ multiplex PCR. The repertoire includes over 200,000 clones, roughly 84% of them detected once, and approximately 6.5% sits in the top ten. Sequenced material: PBMCs or T cells enriched from blood (not recorded which). These receptors originate from a woman aged 40 to 50 who had recovered from COVID-19.

The V gene is TRBV28, the J gene TRBJ1-4; D is undetermined. Trimming removed 4 bases from V and 0 bases from J, with 9 bases in between. CDR1 is MDHEN, CDR2 SYDVKM, per germline. The CDR3 is 15 amino acids. The CDR3 loop is CASSSPGSTNEKLFF. CDR3 DNA: TGTGCCAGCAGTTCCCCAGGTTCAACTAATGAAAAACTGTTTTTT.

The rearrangement links TRBV6-4 to TRBJ2-3; tentative D call: TRBD2 (6 bases). The CDR3 consists of 15 residues. Deletions cut 6 bases from V and 2 bases from J, with 15 bases between. Germline V CDR1 and CDR2: MRHNA, SNTAGT. In nucleotides, the CDR3 is TGTGCCAGCAGCCCGGGACTGTTACCCACAGATACGCAGTATTTT. It is translated as CASSPGLLPTDTQYF.

The rearrangement joins TRBV18 to TRBJ1-1, with TRBD1 identical over 7 bases. Germline V gene sequence: CDR1 KGHSH, CDR2 LQKENI. The V and J ends lost 4 bases and 6 bases, in that order; junction bases with no gene match: 2. The CDR3 sequence is 12 residues long. CDR3 sequence: CASSLTGAEAFF. DNA of the CDR3: TGTGCCAGCTCACTAACAGGGGCTGAAGCTTTCTTT.

The table lists this clone with a count of one. The V and J genes are TRBV10-1 and TRBJ2-3; 9 positions agree with TRBD2. The CDR3 is 14 amino acids. Germline assignment: CDR1 WNHNN and CDR2 SYGVQD (reference sequence). Trimming cost V 4 bases and J 5 bases; bases outside gene matches: 4. CDR3: CASSGGRAGDTQYF. The CDR3, as DNA: TGCGCCAGCAGTGGCGGGAGGGCCGGAGATACGCAGTATTTT.

This chain joins TRBV10-1 and TRBJ2-5; D remains ambiguous. CDR1 is WNHNN, CDR2 SYGVQD, per germline (reference sequence). The length of the CDR3 is 12 residues. The ends were cut back, 10 bases at V and 2 bases at J, with 11 bases in the middle. In DNA, the CDR3 is TGCGCCACCCTCCCGAGGCAAGAGACCCAGTACTTC. This sequence encodes CATLPRQETQYF.

V gene TRBV24-1 combines with J gene TRBJ2-3, with TRBD1 matching over 7 bases. The CDR3 is made up of 15 amino acids. J gave up 2 bases and V 3 bases, and 4 bases lay outside the gene matches. CDR1 KGHDR and CDR2 SFDVKD come from the germline V gene. CDR3 in DNA: TGTGCCACCAGTGATCCGGGACAGCTCACAGATACGCAGTATTTT. This codes for CATSDPGQLTDTQYF.

The chain uses TRBV15 and TRBJ2-1; 12 nucleotides align to TRBD2. Unmatched junction bases numbered 2, after V lost 2 bases and J lost 0 bases. Per the germline V gene, CDR1 is LNHNV and CDR2 is YYDKDF (reference sequence). The CDR3 totals 17 residues. The CDR3 nucleotides read TGTGCCACCAGCAGAAAGACTAGCGGGGGCTCCTACAATGAGCAGTTCTTC. The encoded protein is CATSRKTSGGSYNEQFF.

J is TRBJ2-1 and V is TRBV21-1; TRBD1, the D gene given by the table, was not confirmed from the DNA. TRBV21-1 is flagged as a pseudogene. This CDR3 has 14 amino acids. CDR3 residues: CASTPDRGRNEQFF. In nucleotides, the CDR3 is TGTGCCAGCACCCCGGACAGGGGCAGGAATGAGCAGTTCTTC.

The CDR3: CSVLQSSLCEQYV. The CDR3 DNA follows: TGCAGCGTTCTTCAGTCGTCCCTTTGCGAGCAGTACGTC. J is TRBJ2-7 and V is TRBV29-1, with D uncertain. This CDR3 region has 13 residues. Per the germline V gene, CDR1 is SQVTM and CDR2 is ANQGSEA. V gave up 5 bases and J gave up 6 bases, with 17 bases separating them.

CDR3 bases: TGTGCCAGCTCACCATCAGGAGAGACCCAGTACTTC. Amino acids: CASSPSGETQYF. This chain connects TRBV18 to TRBJ2-5; D ambiguous. Trimming left V 2 bases short and J 4 bases short, with 5 bases between. From germline, CDR1 is KGHSH and CDR2 LQKENI. The CDR3 runs 12 residues.

The genes are TRBV7-9 and TRBJ2-5, with 8 bases fitting TRBD2. This CDR3 is 15 amino acids long. Germline lookup yields CDR1 SEHNR and CDR2 FQNEAQ (reference sequence). V lost 1 base and J lost 5; bases outside the gene matches: 6. Here the CDR3 DNA reads TGTGCCAGCAGCTTAGGTAGCGGGACTGGCGAGACCCAGTACTTC. It is translated as CASSLGSGTGETQYF. Supplemented by reference TRBV7-9 and TRBJ2-5, the full variable domain reads DTGVSQNPRHKITKRGQNVTFRCDPISEHNRLYWYRQTLGQGPEFLTYFQNEAQLEKSRLLSDRFSAERPKGSFSTLEIQRTEQGDSAMYLCASSLGSGTGETQYFGPGTRLLVL.

V and J are TRBV9 and TRBJ1-1; D gene uncertain. Germline assignment: CDR1 SGDLS and CDR2 YYNGEE. The germline V and J ends were trimmed by 2 bases and 3 bases, with 8 bases remaining between them. There are 13 residues in the CDR3. The CDR3: CASSVIGDTEAFF. The CDR3, as DNA: TGTGCCAGCAGCGTGATCGGGGACACTGAAGCTTTCTTT. The whole variable domain, filled in from reference TRBV9 and TRBJ1-1, reads DSGVTQTPKHLITATGQRVTLRCSPRSGDLSVYWYQQSLDQGLQFLIQYYNGEERAKGNILERFSAQQFPDLHSELNLSSLELGDSALYFCASSVIGDTEAFFGQGTRLTVV.

The CDR3 DNA reads as TGTGCCAGCTCTACGGACAGCTCCTATAATTCACCCCTCCACTTT. Amino acid sequence: CASSTDSSYNSPLHF. The gene calls are TRBV18 and TRBJ1-6, with D tentatively TRBD1 (6 bases). Germline V gene lookup returns CDR1 KGHSH and CDR2 LQKENI. This CDR3 is 15 amino acids long. The V gene lost 6 bases and the J gene lost 0 bases, with 9 bases spanning the gap.

This sequence joins TRBV7-8 and TRBJ1-2; 10 nucleotides line up with TRBD1. This CDR3 has 16 amino acids. CDR1 is SGHVS, CDR2 FQNEAQ, per germline. The V gene end was trimmed by 6 bases and the J gene end by 8 bases; junction bases not matched to a gene: 15. The CDR3 DNA reads as TGTGCCAGCAGTCAAGGCGGGGACAGGGGACCCCAAGGCTACACCTTC. As protein: CASSQGGDRGPQGYTF. Complete variable domain (other parts from reference TRBV7-8 and TRBJ1-2): GAGVSQSPRYKVAKRGQDVALRCDPISGHVSLFWYQQALGQGPEFLTYFQNEAQLDKSGLPSDRFFAERPEGSVSTLKIQRTQQEDSAVYLCASSQGGDRGPQGYTFGSGTRLTVV.

V and J are TRBV6-5 and TRBJ2-7; a possible D gene is TRBD2 (5 bases). The germline V gene encodes CDR1 MNHEY and CDR2 SVGAGI. With 0 bases removed from V and 2 bases from J, the gap between germline ends came to 8 bases. The CDR3 has 14 amino acids. Here the CDR3 reads CASSYSEGPYEQYF. The DNA of the CDR3 is TGTGCCAGCAGTTACTCTGAGGGTCCCTACGAGCAGTACTTC.

This clone was detected a few times. CDR3 amino acids: CSVAEDYEQYF. CDR3 coding DNA: TGCAGCGTTGCCGAGGACTACGAGCAGTACTTC. This chain joins TRBV29-1 and TRBJ2-7; D ambiguous. The CDR3 runs 11 residues. Trimming cost V 4 bases and J 3 bases, with 7 bases left between them. Germline CDR1 and CDR2: SQVTM and ANQGSEA.

Sample share makes this clone medium-sized. The V call is TRBV19, the J call TRBJ1-2; D is undetermined. Germline CDR1 and CDR2: LNHDA and SQIVND (reference sequence). Trimming cost V 3 bases and J 4 bases, with 18 bases left between them. CDR3 size: 16 residues. CDR3 bases: TGTGCCAGTAGTATTCAGGCAGATAGTTTCATCTATGGCTACACCTTC. This gives the protein CASSIQADSFIYGYTF.

This clone appeared a few times. CDR3 region: CASSSTDRGGYTF. In DNA form, the CDR3 reads TGTGCCAGCAGTTCCACGGACAGGGGAGGCTACACCTTC. The V gene is TRBV28, the J gene TRBJ1-2; 9 nucleotides agree with TRBD1. V trimming: 4 bases; J trimming: 8 bases; junction bases outside the gene matches: 5. The CDR3 runs 13 residues. Germline-derived CDR1 and CDR2 are MDHEN and SYDVKM.

This chain connects TRBV18 to TRBJ1-2; weak D call: TRBD1 (6 bases). Deletions cut 3 bases from V and 4 bases from J, with 21 bases between. Germline CDR1 reads KGHSH; CDR2 reads LQKENI. This CDR3 is 17 amino acids long. CDR3 in amino acids: CASSPLRNRARGYGYTF. The DNA of the CDR3 is TGTGCCAGCTCACCGTTACGGAACAGGGCGAGGGGCTATGGCTACACCTTC.

This clone appeared once. The chain uses TRBV6-5 and TRBJ2-1, with TRBD1 matching 9 bases. In germline, CDR1 is MNHEY, CDR2 SVGAGI. V trimming: 6 bases; J trimming: 0 bases; junction bases outside the gene matches: 3. The CDR3 extends over 15 amino acids. This CDR3 reads CASSGQGSSYNEQFF. CDR3 bases: TGTGCCAGCAGCGGACAGGGGAGCTCCTACAATGAGCAGTTCTTC.

For this clone: Germline is not matched at one junction end, which may reflect a read error. This chain links TRBV5-8 with TRBJ1-2, with a weak D call TRBD1 (6 bases). The length of the CDR3 is 12 residues. In germline, CDR1 is SGHTS, CDR2 YDEGEE. CDR3 in DNA: TGTGCCAGCAGCTTCAGTACAGGGTGGTTACCCTTC. Encoded protein: CASSFSTGWLPF.

The J gene is TRBJ2-5, the V gene TRBV18; 10 bases match TRBD1. Germline assignment: CDR1 KGHSH and CDR2 LQKENI. CDR3 length: 15 residues. The V gene end was trimmed by 4 bases and the J gene end by 1 base; junction bases not matched to a gene: 3. The CDR3 DNA is TGTGCCAGCTCACGAGGACAGGGGGGCCAAGAGACCCAGTACTTC. Its protein is CASSRGQGGQETQYF.

V is TRBV18 and J is TRBJ2-3; no definite D call. The V gene lost 0 bases and the J gene lost 4 bases, with 14 bases spanning the gap. This CDR3 is 16 amino acids long. Germline loops: CDR1 KGHSH, CDR2 LQKENI. The CDR3 loop reads CASSPPLVSGSDTQYF. The CDR3 DNA is TGTGCCAGCTCACCACCGCTAGTTTCGGGTTCAGATACGCAGTATTTT.

The sample holds a few counts of this clone. The chain links TRBV7-6 to TRBJ1-5; possibly TRBD1 for D (5 bases). With 1 base removed from V and 9 bases from J, the gap between germline ends came to 16 bases. Germline loops: CDR1 SGHVS, CDR2 FNYEAQ. This CDR3 spans 15 amino acids. The CDR3, as DNA: TGTGCCAGCAGCTTAGAAACAGGCCCACGAGTGCCCCAGCATTTT. This sequence encodes CASSLETGPRVPQHF.

The rearrangement joins TRBV23-1 to TRBJ2-3, with TRBD1 matching 9 bases. Being an ORF, TRBV23-1 has a function that is uncertain. V shed 5 bases, J shed 4 bases, and the junction held 19 bases outside the gene matches. This CDR3 has 19 amino acids. CDR3 sequence (DNA): TGCGCCAGCAGTTCCCGTGCAACGACAGGGGGTTACTTGCCAGATACGCAGTATTTT. Its protein is CASSSRATTGGYLPDTQYF.

V gene TRBV5-1 combines with J gene TRBJ1-1, with 7 bases matching TRBD1. Germline values: CDR1 SGHRS, CDR2 YFSETQ. CDR3 length: 13 amino acids. After removal of 1 base from V and 8 bases from J, the junction contained 5 bases not matched to a gene. For the CDR3, the DNA is TGCGCCAGCAGCTTGACCGACAGGGAAGAAGCTTTCTTT. Residues: CASSLTDREEAFF.

The chain is built from TRBV6-2 or TRBV6-3 and TRBJ2-3; tentatively, D is TRBD2 (5 bases). CDR1 and CDR2 (germline): MNHEY, SVGEGT. V was pared by 4 bases and J by 0 bases, with 11 bases between. The CDR3 has 15 amino acids. The CDR3 here is CASSSSSGSTDTQYF. The CDR3 DNA follows: TGTGCCAGCAGTTCGTCGAGCGGAAGCACAGATACGCAGTATTTT.

The rearrangement uses TRBV19 and TRBJ2-2; 9 nucleotides match TRBD2. The CDR3 has 15 amino acids. Losses at the gene ends were 1 base for V and 5 bases for J; bases not matched to a gene: 2. Germline values: CDR1 LNHDA, CDR2 SQIVND (reference sequence). Written as DNA, the CDR3 is TGTGCCAGTAGTATAGTTGCGGGAGGGACCGGGGAGCTGTTTTTT. It encodes CASSIVAGGTGELFF. The whole variable domain, remainder taken from reference TRBV19 and TRBJ2-2, is DGGITQSPKYLFRKEGQNVTLSCEQNLNHDAMYWYRQDPGQGLRLIYYSQIVNDFQKGDIAEGYSVSREKKESFPLTVTSAQKNPTAFYLCASSIVAGGTGELFFGEGSRLTVL.

The CDR3 loop reads CASSPDSANTEAFF. CDR3 coding DNA: TGTGCCAGCTCACCCGACAGTGCGAACACTGAAGCTTTCTTT. The rearrangement uses TRBV18 and TRBJ1-1; D might be TRBD1 (5 bases). V lost 3 bases, J lost 1 base, and 9 bases lay in between. The CDR3 consists of 14 residues. Germline V gene data show CDR1 as KGHSH and CDR2 as LQKENI.

The chain links TRBV4-3 to TRBJ2-5; TRBD2 aligns across 7 bases. The CDR3 spans 17 residues. Germline V lookup: CDR1 LGHNA, CDR2 YSLEER. The V and J ends lost 1 base and 1 base, in that order; junction bases with no gene match: 9. The CDR3 bases are TGCGCCAGCAGCCAAGTGTCTAGCGGACGGGGCCAAGAGACCCAGTACTTC. Translating it yields CASSQVSSGRGQETQYF.